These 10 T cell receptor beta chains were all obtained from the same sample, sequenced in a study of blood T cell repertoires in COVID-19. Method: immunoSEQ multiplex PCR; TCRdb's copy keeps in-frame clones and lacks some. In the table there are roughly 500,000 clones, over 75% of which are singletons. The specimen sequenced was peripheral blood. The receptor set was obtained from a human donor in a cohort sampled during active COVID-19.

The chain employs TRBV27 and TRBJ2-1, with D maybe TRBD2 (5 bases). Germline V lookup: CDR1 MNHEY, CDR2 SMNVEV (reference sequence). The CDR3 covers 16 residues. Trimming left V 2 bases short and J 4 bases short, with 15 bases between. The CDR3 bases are TGTGCCAGCAGTTTAGGGCTTAGCTCGGGGTACAATGAGCAGTTCTTC. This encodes CASSLGLSSGYNEQFF.

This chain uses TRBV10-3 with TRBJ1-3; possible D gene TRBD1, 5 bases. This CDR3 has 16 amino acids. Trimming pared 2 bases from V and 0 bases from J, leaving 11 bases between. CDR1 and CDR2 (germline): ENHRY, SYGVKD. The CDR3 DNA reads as TGTGCCATCAGTGAGAGCAGACAGTCCTCTGGAAACACCATATATTTT. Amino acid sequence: CAISESRQSSGNTIYF.

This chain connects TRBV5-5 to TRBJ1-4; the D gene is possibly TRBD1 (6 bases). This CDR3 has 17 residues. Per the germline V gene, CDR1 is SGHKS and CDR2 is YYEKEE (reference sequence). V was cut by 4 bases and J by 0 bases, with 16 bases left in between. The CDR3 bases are TGTGCCAGCAGCGTCACCGGGACACTTGCAACTAATGAAAAACTGTTTTTT. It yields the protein CASSVTGTLATNEKLFF.

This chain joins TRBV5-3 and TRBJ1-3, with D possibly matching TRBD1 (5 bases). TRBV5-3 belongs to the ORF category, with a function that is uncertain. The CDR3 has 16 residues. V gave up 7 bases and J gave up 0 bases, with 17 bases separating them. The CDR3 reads CARRYSTVCSGNTIYF. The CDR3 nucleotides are TGTGCCAGACGATATTCGACAGTTTGCTCTGGAAACACCATATATTTT.

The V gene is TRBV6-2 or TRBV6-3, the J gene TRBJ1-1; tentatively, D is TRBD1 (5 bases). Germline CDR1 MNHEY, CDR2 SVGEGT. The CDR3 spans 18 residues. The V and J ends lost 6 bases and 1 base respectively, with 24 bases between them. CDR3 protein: CASSPSLAGSGRNTEAFF. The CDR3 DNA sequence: TGTGCCAGCAGCCCTAGCTTGGCAGGGTCCGGGCGGAACACTGAAGCTTTCTTT.

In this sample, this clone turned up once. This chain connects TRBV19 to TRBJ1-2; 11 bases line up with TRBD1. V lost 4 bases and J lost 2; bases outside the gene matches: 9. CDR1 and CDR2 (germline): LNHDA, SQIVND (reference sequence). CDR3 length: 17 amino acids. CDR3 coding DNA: TGTGCCAGTAGTAGATTTGGACAGGGGGCGAGGAACTATGGCTACACCTTC. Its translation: CASSRFGQGARNYGYTF.

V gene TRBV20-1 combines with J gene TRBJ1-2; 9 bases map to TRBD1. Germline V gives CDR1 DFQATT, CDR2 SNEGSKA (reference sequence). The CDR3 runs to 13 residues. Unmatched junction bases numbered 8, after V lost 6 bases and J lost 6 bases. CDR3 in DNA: TGCAGTGCCAGTTCCGGACAGGGGAATGGCTACACCTTC. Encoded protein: CSASSGQGNGYTF.

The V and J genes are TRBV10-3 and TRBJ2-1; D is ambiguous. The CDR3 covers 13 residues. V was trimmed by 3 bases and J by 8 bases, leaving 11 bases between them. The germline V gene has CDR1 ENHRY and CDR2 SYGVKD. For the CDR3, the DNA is TGTGCCATCAGTGAACCAGCTAGTTATGAGCAGTTCTTC. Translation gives CAISEPASYEQFF.

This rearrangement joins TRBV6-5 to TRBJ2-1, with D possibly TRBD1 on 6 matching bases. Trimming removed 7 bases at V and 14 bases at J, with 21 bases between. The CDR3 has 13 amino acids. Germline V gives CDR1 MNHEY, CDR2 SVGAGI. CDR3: CASTRPGVRAEFF. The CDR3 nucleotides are TGTGCCAGCACCCGCCCAGGGGTCCGGGCGGAGTTCTTC.

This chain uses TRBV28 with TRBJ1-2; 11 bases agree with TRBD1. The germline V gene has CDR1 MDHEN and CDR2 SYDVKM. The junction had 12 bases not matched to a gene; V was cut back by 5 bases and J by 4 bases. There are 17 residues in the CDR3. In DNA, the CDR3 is TGTGCCAGCAGTCCGACCGGGACAGGGGGTGGCGGCTATGGCTACACCTTC. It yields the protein CASSPTGTGGGGYGYTF.